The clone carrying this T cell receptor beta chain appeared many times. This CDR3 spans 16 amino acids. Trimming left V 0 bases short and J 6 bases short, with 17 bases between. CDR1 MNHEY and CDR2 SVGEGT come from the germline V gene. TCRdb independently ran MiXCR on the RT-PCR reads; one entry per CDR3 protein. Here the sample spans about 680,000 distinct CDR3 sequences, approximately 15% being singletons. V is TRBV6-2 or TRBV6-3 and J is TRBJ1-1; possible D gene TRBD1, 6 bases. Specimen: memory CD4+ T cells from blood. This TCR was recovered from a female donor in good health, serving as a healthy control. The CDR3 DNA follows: TGTGCCAGCAGTTACTCGAGGGGGAGAGTTGGGGCTGAAGCTTTCTTT. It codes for CASSYSRGRVGAEAFF.